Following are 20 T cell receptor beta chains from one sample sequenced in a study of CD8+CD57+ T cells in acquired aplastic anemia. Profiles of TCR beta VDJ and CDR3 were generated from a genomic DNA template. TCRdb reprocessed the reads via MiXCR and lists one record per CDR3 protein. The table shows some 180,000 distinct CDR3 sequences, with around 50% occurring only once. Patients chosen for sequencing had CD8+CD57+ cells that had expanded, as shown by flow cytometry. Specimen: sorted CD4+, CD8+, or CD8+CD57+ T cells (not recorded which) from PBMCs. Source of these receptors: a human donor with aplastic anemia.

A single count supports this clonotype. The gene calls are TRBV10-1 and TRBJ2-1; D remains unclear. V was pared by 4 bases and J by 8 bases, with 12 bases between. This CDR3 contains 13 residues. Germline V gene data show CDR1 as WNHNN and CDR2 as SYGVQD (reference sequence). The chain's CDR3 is CASSVTASHEQFF. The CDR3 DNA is TGCGCCAGCAGTGTAACGGCCTCACATGAGCAGTTCTTC.

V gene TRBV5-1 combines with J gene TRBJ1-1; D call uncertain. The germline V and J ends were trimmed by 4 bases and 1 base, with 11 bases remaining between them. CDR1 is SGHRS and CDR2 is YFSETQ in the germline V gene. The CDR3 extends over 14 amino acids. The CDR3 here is CASSPTAGNTEAFF. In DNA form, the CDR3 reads TGCGCCAGCAGCCCCACGGCAGGGAACACTGAAGCTTTCTTT. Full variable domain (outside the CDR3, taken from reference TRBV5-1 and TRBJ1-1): KAGVTQTPRYLIKTRGQQVTLSCSPISGHRSVSWYQQTPGQGLQFLFEYFSETQRNKGNFPGRFSGRQFSNSRSEMNVSTLELGDSALYLCASSPTAGNTEAFFGQGTRLTVV.

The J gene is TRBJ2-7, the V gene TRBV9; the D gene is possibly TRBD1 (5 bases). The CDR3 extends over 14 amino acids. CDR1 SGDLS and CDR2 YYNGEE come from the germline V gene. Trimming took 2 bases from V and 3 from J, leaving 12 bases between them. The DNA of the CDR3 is TGTGCCAGCAGCGTTAAGACAGTCGACTACGAGCAGTACTTC. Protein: CASSVKTVDYEQYF.

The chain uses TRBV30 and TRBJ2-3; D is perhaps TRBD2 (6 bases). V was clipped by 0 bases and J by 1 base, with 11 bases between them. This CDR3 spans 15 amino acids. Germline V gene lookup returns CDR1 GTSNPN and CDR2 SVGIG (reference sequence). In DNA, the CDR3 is TGTGCCTGGAGTGTATCAAGACTAGGCACAGATACGCAGTATTTT. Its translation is CAWSVSRLGTDTQYF.

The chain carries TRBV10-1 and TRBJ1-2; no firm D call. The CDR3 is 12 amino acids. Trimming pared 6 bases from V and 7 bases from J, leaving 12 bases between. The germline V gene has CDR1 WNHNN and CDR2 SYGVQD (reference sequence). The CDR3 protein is CASSGGSGGYTF. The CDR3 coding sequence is TGCGCCAGCAGCGGAGGGTCAGGTGGCTACACCTTC.

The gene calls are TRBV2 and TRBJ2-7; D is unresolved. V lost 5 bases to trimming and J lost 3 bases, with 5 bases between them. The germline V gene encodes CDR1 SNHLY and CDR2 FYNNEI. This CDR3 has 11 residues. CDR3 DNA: TGTGCCAGCAGTAGAAACTACGAGCAGTACTTC. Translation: CASSRNYEQYF.

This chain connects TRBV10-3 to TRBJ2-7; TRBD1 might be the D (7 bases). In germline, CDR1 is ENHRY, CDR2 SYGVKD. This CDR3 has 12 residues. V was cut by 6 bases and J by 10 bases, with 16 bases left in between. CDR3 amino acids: CAISDRVEGQYF. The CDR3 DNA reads TGTGCCATCAGCGACAGGGTGGAGGGACAGTACTTC.

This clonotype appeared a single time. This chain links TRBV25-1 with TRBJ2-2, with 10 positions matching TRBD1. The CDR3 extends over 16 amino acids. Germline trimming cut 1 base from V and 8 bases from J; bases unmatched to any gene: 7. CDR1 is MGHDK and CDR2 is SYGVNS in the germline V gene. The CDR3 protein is CASSEFGTGVTGELFF. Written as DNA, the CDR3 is TGTGCCAGCAGTGAATTCGGGACAGGGGTCACAGGGGAGCTGTTTTTT. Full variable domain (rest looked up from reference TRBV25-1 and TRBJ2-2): EADIYQTPRYLVIGTGKKITLECSQTMGHDKMYWYQQDPGMELHLIHYSYGVNSTEKGDLSSESTVSRIRTEHFPLTLESARPSHTSQYLCASSEFGTGVTGELFFGEGSRLTVL.

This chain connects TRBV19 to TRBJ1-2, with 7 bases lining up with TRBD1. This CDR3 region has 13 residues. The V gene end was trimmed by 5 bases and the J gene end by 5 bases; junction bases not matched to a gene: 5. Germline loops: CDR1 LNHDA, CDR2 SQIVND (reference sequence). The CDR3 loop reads CASSAQGLYGYTF. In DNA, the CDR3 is TGTGCCAGTAGTGCACAGGGGCTGTATGGCTACACCTTC.

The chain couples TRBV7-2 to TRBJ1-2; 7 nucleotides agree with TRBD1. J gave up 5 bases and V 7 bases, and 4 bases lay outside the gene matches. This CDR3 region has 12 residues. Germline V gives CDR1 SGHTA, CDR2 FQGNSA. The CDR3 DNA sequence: TGTGCCAGCACTTCACAGGGGTATGGCTACACCTTC. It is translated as CASTSQGYGYTF. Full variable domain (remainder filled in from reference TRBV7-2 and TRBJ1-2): GAGVSQSPSNKVTEKGKDVELRCDPISGHTALYWYRQSLGQGLEFLIYFQGNSAPDKSGLPSDRFSAERTGGSVSTLTIQRTQQEDSAVYLCASTSQGYGYTFGSGTRLTVV.

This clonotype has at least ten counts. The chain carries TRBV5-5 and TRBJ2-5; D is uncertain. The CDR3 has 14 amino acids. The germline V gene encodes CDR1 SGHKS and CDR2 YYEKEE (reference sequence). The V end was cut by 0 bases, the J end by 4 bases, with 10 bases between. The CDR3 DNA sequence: TGTGCCAGCAGCTTGGGCCCTACCCGAGAGACCCAGTACTTC. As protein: CASSLGPTRETQYF.

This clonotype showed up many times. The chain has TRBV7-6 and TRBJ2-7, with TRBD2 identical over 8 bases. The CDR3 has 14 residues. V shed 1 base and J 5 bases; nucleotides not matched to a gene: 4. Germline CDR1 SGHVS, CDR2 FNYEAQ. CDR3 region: CASSLERRGDEQYF. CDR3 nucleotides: TGTGCCAGCAGCTTAGAGCGGCGGGGGGACGAGCAGTACTTC.

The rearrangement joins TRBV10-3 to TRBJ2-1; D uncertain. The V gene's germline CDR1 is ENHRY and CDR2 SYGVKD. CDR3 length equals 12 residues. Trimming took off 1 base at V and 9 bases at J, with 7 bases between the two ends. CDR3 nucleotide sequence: TGTGCCATCAGTGAGTTTTTTGGTGAGCAGTTCTTC. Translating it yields CAISEFFGEQFF.

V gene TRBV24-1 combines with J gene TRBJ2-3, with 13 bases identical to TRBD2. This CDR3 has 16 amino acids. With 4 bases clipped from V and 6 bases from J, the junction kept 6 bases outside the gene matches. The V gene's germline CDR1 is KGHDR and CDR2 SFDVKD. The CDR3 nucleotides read TGTGCCACCAGTGAAACCACTAGCGGGAGGGAGGATACGCAGTATTTT. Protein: CATSETTSGREDTQYF.

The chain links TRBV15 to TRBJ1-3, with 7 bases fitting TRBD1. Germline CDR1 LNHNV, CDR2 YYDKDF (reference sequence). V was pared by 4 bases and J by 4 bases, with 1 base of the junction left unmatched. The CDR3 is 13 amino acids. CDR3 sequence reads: CATSKDRGNTIYF. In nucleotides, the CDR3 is TGTGCCACCAGCAAGGACAGGGGAAACACCATATATTTT.

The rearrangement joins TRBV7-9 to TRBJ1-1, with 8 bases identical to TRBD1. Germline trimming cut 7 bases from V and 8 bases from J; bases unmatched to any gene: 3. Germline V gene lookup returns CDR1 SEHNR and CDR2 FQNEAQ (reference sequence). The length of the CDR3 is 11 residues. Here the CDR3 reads CASNRGGEAFF. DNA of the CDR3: TGTGCCAGCAACAGGGGGGGAGAAGCTTTCTTT.

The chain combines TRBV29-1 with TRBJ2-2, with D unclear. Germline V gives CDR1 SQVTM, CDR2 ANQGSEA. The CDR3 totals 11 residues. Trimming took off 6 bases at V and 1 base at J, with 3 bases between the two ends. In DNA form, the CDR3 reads TGCAGCGTGAAGAACACCGGGGAGCTGTTTTTT. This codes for CSVKNTGELFF.

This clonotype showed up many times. This chain's CDR3 is CASSVGPGRAAGELFF. CDR3 DNA: TGTGCCAGCAGCGTAGGCCCGGGCAGGGCGGCGGGGGAGCTGTTTTTT. The chain couples TRBV9 to TRBJ2-2; D might be TRBD1 (5 bases). V shed 0 bases and J shed 8 bases, with 17 bases lying between them. Germline CDR1 reads SGDLS; CDR2 reads YYNGEE. CDR3 length: 16 residues.

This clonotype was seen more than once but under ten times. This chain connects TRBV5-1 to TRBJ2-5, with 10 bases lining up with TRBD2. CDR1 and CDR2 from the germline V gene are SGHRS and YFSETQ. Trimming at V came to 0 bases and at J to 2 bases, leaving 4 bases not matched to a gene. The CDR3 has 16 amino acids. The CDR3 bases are TGCGCCAGCAGCTTGGTCGCTAGCGGGGGACAAGAGACCCAGTACTTC. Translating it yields CASSLVASGGQETQYF. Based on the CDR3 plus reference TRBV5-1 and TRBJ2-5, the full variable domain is KAGVTQTPRYLIKTRGQQVTLSCSPISGHRSVSWYQQTPGQGLQFLFEYFSETQRNKGNFPGRFSGRQFSNSRSEMNVSTLELGDSALYLCASSLVASGGQETQYFGPGTRLLVL.

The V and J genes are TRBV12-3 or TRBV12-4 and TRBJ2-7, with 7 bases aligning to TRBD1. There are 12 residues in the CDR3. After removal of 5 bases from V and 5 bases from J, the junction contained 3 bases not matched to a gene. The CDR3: CASSRQGNEQYF. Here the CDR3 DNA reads TGTGCCAGCAGTAGACAGGGCAACGAGCAGTACTTC.